Presented here are 3 T cell receptor beta chains from one specimen sequenced in a study of blood T cell repertoires in COVID-19. Produced via immunoSEQ multiplex PCR; TCRdb's table is partial and in-frame only. The repertoire has 150,000 to 200,000 clones, about 86% of them found once; the top ten carry around 8.6%. Sequenced: peripheral blood. These receptors originate from a man aged 50 to 59 with active or convalescent COVID-19.

This chain joins TRBV28 and TRBJ2-3; tentatively, D is TRBD2 (5 bases). V was pared by 5 bases and J by 0 bases, with 12 bases between. Germline CDR1 is MDHEN and CDR2 is SYDVKM. CDR3 size: 15 residues. For the CDR3, the DNA is TGTGCCAGCAGTACCCCTCGGGGTAGCACAGATACGCAGTATTTT. As protein: CASSTPRGSTDTQYF.

The sample holds a few counts of this clone. The chain joins TRBV5-1 to TRBJ1-2, with a weak D call TRBD1 (5 bases). This CDR3 contains 14 residues. Germline CDR1 SGHRS, CDR2 YFSETQ. The V and J ends lost 0 bases and 7 bases respectively, with 13 bases between them. In DNA, the CDR3 is TGCGCCAGCAGCTTGGGACCAGGGTACGCTGGCTACACCTTC. The encoded protein is CASSLGPGYAGYTF.

The rearrangement joins TRBV3-1 (or the pseudogene TRBV3-2) to TRBJ2-2; D perhaps matches TRBD2 (5 bases). Germline CDR1 is LGHDT and CDR2 is YNNKEL (reference sequence). V lost 6 bases to trimming and J lost 4 bases, with 12 bases between them. The CDR3 loop spans 14 amino acids. CDR3 residues: CASSSTEGTGELFF. The CDR3 region has the DNA TGTGCCAGCAGTTCCACAGAGGGCACCGGGGAGCTGTTTTTT.